Listed below are T cell receptor beta chains from one sample, sequenced in a study of cytomegalovirus exposure and HLA in healthy donors. TCRdb's copy holds only in-frame clones and misses some; the assay was immunoSEQ multiplex PCR. This table has under 200,000 clones, roughly 89% appearing once. Sequencing used PBMCs. These receptor sequences come from a young man in good health and CMV-seropositive. The CDR3 runs from the conserved cysteine through the conserved F or W. D genes are given only for firm matches. Part of the rows lack a size; the others show once, few, many or a class for expanded clones.

j_gene: TRBJ1-2
v_gene: TRBV6-1
d_gene: NA
abundance: NA
CDR3aa: CASSDGFFLGSSGYTF
CDR3nt: TGTGCCAGCAGTGATGGATTTTTTCTGGGGAGCTCTGGCTACACCTTC

j_gene: TRBJ2-3
v_gene: TRBV7-3
d_gene: NA
abundance: once
CDR3aa: CASSLGTSTDTQYF
CDR3nt: TGTGCCAGCAGCTTAGGGACTAGCACAGATACGCAGTATTTT

j_gene: TRBJ2-5
v_gene: TRBV6-5
d_gene: TRBD1
abundance: NA
CDR3aa: CASRPKDRGDGTQYF
CDR3nt: TGTGCCAGCAGGCCCAAGGACAGGGGTGATGGGACCCAGTACTTC

j_gene: TRBJ1-2
v_gene: TRBV28
d_gene: NA
abundance: NA
CDR3aa: CATFTRQINYGYTF
CDR3nt: TGTGCCACCTTTACGAGACAGATTAACTATGGCTACACCTTC

j_gene: TRBJ2-1
v_gene: TRBV2
d_gene: TRBD2
abundance: NA
CDR3aa: CASRGTSGRNEQFF
CDR3nt: TGTGCCAGCAGAGGGACTAGCGGTAGGAATGAGCAGTTCTTC

j_gene: TRBJ1-5
v_gene: TRBV23-1
d_gene: NA
abundance: NA
CDR3aa: CASSQWGGCNQPQHF
CDR3nt: TGCGCCAGCAGTCAGTGGGGGGGGTGCAATCAGCCCCAGCATTTT

j_gene: TRBJ1-2
v_gene: TRBV28
d_gene: TRBD1
abundance: NA
CDR3aa: CASTFQGDSYYGYTF
CDR3nt: TGTGCCAGCACCTTTCAAGGGGACAGTTACTATGGCTACACCTTC

j_gene: TRBJ2-2
v_gene: TRBV7-6
d_gene: NA
abundance: NA
CDR3aa: CASSPFTDTGELFF
CDR3nt: TGTGCCAGCAGCCCATTTACGGACACCGGGGAGCTGTTTTTT

j_gene: TRBJ2-1
v_gene: TRBV9
d_gene: NA
abundance: NA
CDR3aa: CASSVMGRPSYNEQFF
CDR3nt: TGTGCCAGCAGCGTAATGGGCAGGCCCTCCTACAATGAGCAGTTCTTC

j_gene: TRBJ2-5
v_gene: TRBV5-1
d_gene: TRBD2
abundance: NA
CDR3aa: CASSDTSGGETQYF
CDR3nt: TGCGCCAGCAGCGATACTAGCGGTGGGGAGACCCAGTACTTC

j_gene: TRBJ1-4
v_gene: TRBV11-2
d_gene: TRBD1
abundance: NA
CDR3aa: CASSFGTGEEKLFF
CDR3nt: TGTGCCAGCAGCTTCGGGACAGGGGAAGAAAAACTGTTTTTT

j_gene: TRBJ1-5
v_gene: TRBV6-5
d_gene: TRBD1
abundance: NA
CDR3aa: CASSPDRGSNQPQHF
CDR3nt: TGTGCCAGCAGTCCGGACAGGGGAAGCAATCAGCCCCAGCATTTT

j_gene: TRBJ1-2
v_gene: TRBV28
d_gene: NA
abundance: NA
CDR3aa: CASRGLGYDDGYTF
CDR3nt: TGTGCCAGCAGGGGGCTGGGGTATGATGATGGCTACACCTTC

j_gene: TRBJ2-3
v_gene: TRBV5-1
d_gene: NA
abundance: few
CDR3aa: CASSLQGPDSTDTQYF
CDR3nt: TGCGCCAGCAGCTTACAGGGACCCGATAGCACAGATACGCAGTATTTT

j_gene: TRBJ2-3
v_gene: TRBV27
d_gene: NA
abundance: NA
CDR3aa: CASSGGGTVTDTQYF
CDR3nt: TGTGCCAGCAGCGGGGGTGGGACAGTCACAGATACGCAGTATTTT

j_gene: TRBJ2-2
v_gene: TRBV5-1
d_gene: NA
abundance: few
CDR3aa: CASSGSGTGELFF
CDR3nt: TGCGCCAGCAGCGGTTCAGGGACCGGGGAGCTGTTTTTT

j_gene: TRBJ2-7
v_gene: TRBV28
d_gene: TRBD2
abundance: NA
CDR3aa: CASSLTGTTSYEQYF
CDR3nt: TGTGCCAGCAGTCTTACCGGGACTACCTCCTACGAGCAGTACTTC

j_gene: TRBJ1-5
v_gene: TRBV15
d_gene: TRBD1
abundance: NA
CDR3aa: CATSTRDRVSNQPQHF
CDR3nt: TGTGCCACCAGCACTCGGGACAGGGTGAGCAATCAGCCCCAGCATTTT

j_gene: TRBJ2-1
v_gene: TRBV19
d_gene: TRBD2
abundance: NA
CDR3aa: CASTSQTSGRGYNEQFF
CDR3nt: TGTGCCAGTACCTCCCAGACTAGCGGGAGGGGTTACAATGAGCAGTTCTTC

j_gene: TRBJ2-1
v_gene: TRBV9
d_gene: NA
abundance: NA
CDR3aa: CASSDELELYNEQFF
CDR3nt: TGTGCCAGCAGCGATGAGCTAGAGCTCTACAATGAGCAGTTCTTC

j_gene: TRBJ2-5
v_gene: TRBV28
d_gene: TRBD2
abundance: NA
CDR3aa: CASSSTTSGRETQYF
CDR3nt: TGTGCCAGCAGTTCCACGACTAGCGGGAGAGAGACCCAGTACTTC

j_gene: TRBJ2-7
v_gene: TRBV7-8
d_gene: TRBD1
abundance: NA
CDR3aa: CASSPGQGSEYF
CDR3nt: TGTGCCAGCAGCCCTGGACAGGGTTCAGAGTACTTC